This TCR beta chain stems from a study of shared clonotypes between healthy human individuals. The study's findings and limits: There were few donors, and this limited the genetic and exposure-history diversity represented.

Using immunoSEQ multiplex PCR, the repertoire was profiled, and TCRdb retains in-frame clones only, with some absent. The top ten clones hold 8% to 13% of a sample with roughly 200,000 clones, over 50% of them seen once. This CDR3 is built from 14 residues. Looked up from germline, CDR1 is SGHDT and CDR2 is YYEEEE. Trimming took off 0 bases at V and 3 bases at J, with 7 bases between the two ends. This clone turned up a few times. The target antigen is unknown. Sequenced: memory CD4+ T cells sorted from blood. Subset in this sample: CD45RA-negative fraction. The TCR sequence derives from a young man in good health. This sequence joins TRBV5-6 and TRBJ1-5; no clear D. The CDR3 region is CASSLGMDNQPQHF. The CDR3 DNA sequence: TGTGCCAGCAGCTTGGGGATGGACAATCAGCCCCAGCATTTT.